A selection of T cell receptor beta chains follows, all from one sample in a study of spatial heterogeneity in lung cancer. TCRdb analysed the 5' RACE reads with MiXCR anew, one entry per CDR3 protein. The sample includes fewer than 15,000 distinct CDR3 sequences, 3.2% seen only once; the top ten take 15% to 20%. The sample consisted of lung tumor tissue, taken at surgery. Every receptor here comes from a male donor with early-stage non-small cell lung cancer. Each CDR3 is given with its conserved first and last residue. A D gene is named only where the DNA matches it firmly. For some rows the clone size is stated as once, few or many, or as a class when expanded; others skip it.

clone size,D gene,J gene,V gene,CDR3 protein,CDR3 DNA
many,.,TRBJ1-1,TRBV20-1,CSAPGPSQEEAFF,TGCAGTGCTCCGGGACCGAGCCAGGAGGAAGCTTTCTTT
many,.,TRBJ1-1,TRBV2,CASTSWNTEAFF,TGTGCCAGCACATCCTGGAACACTGAAGCTTTCTTT
medium-sized,TRBD1,TRBJ1-1,TRBV4-2,CASSQGRTGYTEAFF,TGTGCCAGCAGCCAAGGTCGGACAGGGTACACTGAAGCTTTCTTT
many,.,TRBJ1-1,TRBV25-1,CASRGRGPPWDTEAFF,TGTGCCAGCAGGGGCAGGGGTCCTCCCTGGGACACTGAAGCTTTCTTT
.,TRBD1,TRBJ1-3,TRBV3-1,CATGQGLSGNTIYF,TGTGCCACCGGACAGGGCCTATCTGGAAACACCATATATTTT
many,.,TRBJ2-3,TRBV2,CASKEQGSTDTQYF,TGTGCCAGCAAAGAACAGGGTAGCACAGATACGCAGTATTTT
medium-sized,TRBD1,TRBJ1-2,TRBV28,CASSRGTGHYGYTF,TGTGCCAGCAGTCGCGGGACAGGGCACTATGGCTACACCTTC
many,.,TRBJ1-4,TRBV3-1,CASSYRTAEKLFF,TGTGCCAGCAGCTACCGGACAGCTGAAAAACTGTTTTTT
many,.,TRBJ1-6,TRBV5-1,CASSVSGSYNSPLHF,TGCGCCAGCAGCGTTTCAGGCTCCTATAATTCACCCCTCCACTTT
many,.,TRBJ2-2,TRBV27,CASSPYIGELFF,TGTGCCAGCAGTCCCTATATCGGGGAGCTGTTTTTT
.,TRBD1,TRBJ2-2,TRBV7-2,CASRQGANTGELFF,TGTGCCAGCAGACAGGGGGCAAACACCGGGGAGCTGTTTTTT
many,TRBD1,TRBJ2-6,TRBV3-1,CASSQNRGLGSAGANVLTF,TGTGCCAGCAGCCAGAACAGGGGCTTAGGATCTGCTGGGGCCAACGTCCTGACTTTC
.,.,TRBJ1-2,TRBV12-3/TRBV12-4,CASSQIDRTYGYTF,TGTGCCAGCAGCCAAATCGACAGGACCTATGGCTACACCTTC
many,.,TRBJ1-2,TRBV3-1,CASSRGGISLF,TGTGCCAGCAGCCGCGGAGGAATTTCCCTCTTC
many,TRBD2,TRBJ2-7,TRBV20-1,CSARVGGGISYEQYF,TGCAGTGCTAGAGTGGGCGGGGGGATTTCCTACGAGCAGTACTTC
many,.,TRBJ1-4,TRBV19,CASSDRLNPNEKLFF,TGTGCCAGTAGCGACAGGTTAAATCCTAATGAAAAACTGTTTTTT
many,TRBD1,TRBJ1-5,TRBV2,CASSRRGQNQPQHF,TGTGCCAGCAGTCGGAGGGGGCAGAATCAGCCCCAGCATTTT
many,.,TRBJ2-2,TRBV5-1,CASSSGQVNTGELFF,TGCGCCAGCAGCTCGGGGCAGGTGAACACCGGGGAGCTGTTTTTT
many,.,TRBJ1-4,TRBV20-1,CSANEANEKLFF,TGCAGTGCTAATGAGGCTAATGAAAAACTGTTTTTT
many,TRBD1,TRBJ2-7,TRBV14,CASSPDRGAYEQYF,TGTGCCAGCAGCCCGGACAGGGGGGCCTACGAGCAGTACTTC
.,.,TRBJ1-5,TRBV21-1,CASSPRLGRLPNQPQHF,TGTGCCAGCAGCCCCCGACTTGGACGACTGCCCAATCAGCCCCAGCATTTT
many,.,TRBJ2-7,TRBV5-4,CASSSPGPAGSYEQYF,TGTGCCAGCAGCTCGCCAGGGCCCGCCGGGTCCTACGAGCAGTACTTC
many,.,TRBJ2-1,TRBV5-6,CASSPGPLGPYNEQFF,TGTGCCAGCAGCCCAGGTCCCTTGGGACCCTACAATGAGCAGTTCTTC
many,.,TRBJ2-7,TRBV2,CASSEADLLAYEQYF,TGTGCCAGCAGTGAAGCTGACTTATTGGCCTACGAGCAGTACTTC
many,.,TRBJ2-7,TRBV2,CASRGELYEQYF,TGTGCCAGCAGAGGGGAATTATACGAGCAGTACTTC
many,TRBD1,TRBJ1-4,TRBV12-3/TRBV12-4,CASSPGQGREKLFF,TGTGCCAGCAGTCCGGGACAGGGTCGGGAAAAACTGTTTTTT
many,.,TRBJ1-2,TRBV5-1,CASSLGESGFYGYTF,TGCGCCAGCAGCTTGGGGGAATCGGGGTTTTATGGCTACACCTTC
many,.,TRBJ2-7,TRBV18,CASSPVLFSYEQYF,TGTGCCAGCTCACCCGTGCTTTTTTCCTACGAGCAGTACTTC
many,.,TRBJ2-1,TRBV6-2/TRBV6-3,CASSYSSNHNEQFF,TGTGCCAGCAGTTACTCATCGAATCACAATGAGCAGTTCTTC
many,.,TRBJ2-7,TRBV11-1,CASSSRTGYEQYF,TGTGCCAGCAGTTCTAGAACAGGGTACGAGCAGTACTTC
many,.,TRBJ2-1,TRBV28,CASTFTDRYNEQFF,TGTGCCAGCACCTTTACCGACCGCTACAATGAGCAGTTCTTC
many,TRBD1,TRBJ2-7,TRBV25-1,CASSAGQGRDEQYF,TGTGCCAGCAGTGCTGGACAGGGGAGGGACGAGCAGTACTTC
many,.,TRBJ2-7,TRBV20-1,CSAGRAGRYEQYF,TGCAGTGCAGGCCGCGCGGGGCGCTACGAGCAGTACTTC
medium-sized,.,TRBJ2-5,TRBV20-1,CSAAVRGHPQETQYF,TGCAGTGCCGCCGTGCGGGGCCACCCCCAAGAGACCCAGTACTTC
many,TRBD1,TRBJ1-5,TRBV12-3/TRBV12-4,CASNRGQGMGNQPQHF,TGTGCCAGCAATCGCGGACAGGGCATGGGCAATCAGCCCCAGCATTTT
few,.,TRBJ1-6,TRBV14,CASSHDFGSPLHF,TGTGCCAGCAGCCATGACTTTGGTTCACCCCTCCACTTT
many,TRBD1,TRBJ1-5,TRBV12-3/TRBV12-4,CASSSTGGNQPQHF,TGTGCCAGCAGTTCGACAGGGGGAAATCAGCCCCAGCATTTT
.,TRBD1,TRBJ2-7,TRBV6-2/TRBV6-3,CASRPAGTGAEQYF,TGTGCCAGCAGACCAGCCGGGACAGGGGCCGAGCAGTACTTC
many,.,TRBJ1-2,TRBV5-5,CASSSGTPDYGYTF,TGTGCCAGCAGCTCCGGGACCCCGGACTATGGCTACACCTTC
many,.,TRBJ1-5,TRBV6-6,CASSYSGSVSNQPQHF,TGTGCCAGCAGTTACTCGGGGTCGGTTAGCAATCAGCCCCAGCATTTT
many,.,TRBJ2-3,TRBV27,CASSSSSFWSDTQYF,TGTGCCAGCAGTAGTTCCAGCTTCTGGTCAGATACGCAGTATTTT
few,TRBD1,TRBJ1-5,TRBV19,CASSPVDRGDQPQHF,TGTGCCAGTAGTCCCGTAGACAGGGGGGATCAGCCCCAGCATTTT